This T cell receptor (beta chain) derives from a study of T cell responses to AZD1222 COVID-19 vaccine. This table comes from immunoSEQ multiplex PCR, and its TCRdb copy is limited to in-frame clones, with some not included. The repertoire consists of about 140,000 clones, with roughly 88% occurring once and the leading ten covering around 3.5%. The CDR3 totals 21 residues. Germline-derived CDR1 and CDR2 are LGHNA and YNFKEQ. Trimming took 0 bases from V and 0 from J; bases not matched to a gene: 12. The chain is built from TRBV4-2 and TRBJ2-1; 12 bases agree with TRBD2. Sequencing was performed on peripheral blood, taken on day 0 of AZD1222 vaccination. This sequence was found in an adult in good health. The CDR3: CASSQERMGTSGQSSYNEQFF. CDR3 bases: TGTGCCAGCAGCCAAGAACGGATGGGGACTAGCGGGCAGAGCTCCTACAATGAGCAGTTCTTC.